A selection of T cell receptor beta chains follows, all from one sample in a study of OX40 agonist ivuxolimab in advanced cancers. TCRdb's copy holds only in-frame clones and misses some; the assay was immunoSEQ multiplex PCR. The data contain tens of thousands of clones, roughly 94% of them singletons. The sample was CD4+ or CD8+ T cells sorted from blood, taken in a trial of the OX40 agonist ivuxolimab. These receptors all come from an adult with an advanced solid tumor such as melanoma, head and neck, liver or kidney cancer. Each CDR3 is given with its conserved first and last residue. A D gene is named only where the DNA matches it firmly. Where a row states a size, it is once, few, many or the class of an expanded clone; other rows omit it.

cdr3_aa: CASSLVGAYEQYF
cdr3_nt: TGTGCCAGCAGCTTAGTTGGGGCCTACGAGCAGTACTTC
d_call: .
cdr3_length: 13
v_call: TRBV7-2
j_call: TRBJ2-7
clone_size: .

cdr3_aa: CASSDSGQNIQYF
cdr3_nt: TGTGCCAGCAGTGACTCGGGGCAAAACATTCAGTACTTC
d_call: .
cdr3_length: 13
v_call: TRBV6-1
j_call: TRBJ2-4
clone_size: .

cdr3_aa: CASTVRDEGPDTQYF
cdr3_nt: TGTGCCAGCACCGTCCGGGACGAGGGCCCAGATACGCAGTATTTT
d_call: .
cdr3_length: 15
v_call: TRBV5-4
j_call: TRBJ2-3
clone_size: .

cdr3_aa: CASSVSLYEQYF
cdr3_nt: TGTGCCAGCAGCGTCTCCCTCTACGAGCAGTACTTC
d_call: .
cdr3_length: 12
v_call: TRBV25-1
j_call: TRBJ2-7
clone_size: few

cdr3_aa: CASSGGQGAYGYTF
cdr3_nt: TGTGCCAGCAGCGGAGGACAGGGGGCCTATGGCTACACCTTC
d_call: TRBD1
cdr3_length: 14
v_call: TRBV9
j_call: TRBJ1-2
clone_size: .

cdr3_aa: CASSFGMSEQYF
cdr3_nt: TGTGCCAGCAGTTTTGGTATGTCCGAGCAGTACTTC
d_call: .
cdr3_length: 12
v_call: TRBV27
j_call: TRBJ2-7
clone_size: .

cdr3_aa: CASSVGRVAYNEQFF
cdr3_nt: TGTGCCAGCAGCGTAGGCAGGGTCGCCTACAATGAGCAGTTCTTC
d_call: .
cdr3_length: 15
v_call: TRBV9
j_call: TRBJ2-1
clone_size: .

cdr3_aa: CASSSELAPYEQYF
cdr3_nt: TGCGCCAGCAGCTCAGAACTAGCTCCCTACGAGCAGTACTTC
d_call: .
cdr3_length: 14
v_call: TRBV5-1
j_call: TRBJ2-7
clone_size: .

cdr3_aa: CASSDRGPSYEQYF
cdr3_nt: TGTGCCAGCAGCGACAGGGGGCCCTCCTACGAGCAGTACTTC
d_call: TRBD1
cdr3_length: 14
v_call: TRBV13
j_call: TRBJ2-7
clone_size: .

cdr3_aa: CASSYSRGPYYEQYF
cdr3_nt: TGTGCCAGCAGTTACTCACGGGGGCCATACTACGAGCAGTACTTC
d_call: .
cdr3_length: 15
v_call: TRBV6-5
j_call: TRBJ2-7
clone_size: .

cdr3_aa: CSVSHRDRGYEQYF
cdr3_nt: TGCAGCGTTTCCCATCGGGACAGGGGCTACGAGCAGTACTTC
d_call: TRBD1
cdr3_length: 14
v_call: TRBV29-1
j_call: TRBJ2-7
clone_size: .

cdr3_aa: CASKKPGQGIINEQFF
cdr3_nt: TGTGCCAGCAAGAAGCCGGGACAGGGGATAATAAATGAGCAGTTCTTC
d_call: TRBD1
cdr3_length: 16
v_call: TRBV2
j_call: TRBJ2-1
clone_size: .

cdr3_aa: CASSARTGGIAETQYF
cdr3_nt: TGTGCCAGCAGCGCCCGGACAGGGGGCATTGCGGAGACCCAGTACTTC
d_call: TRBD1
cdr3_length: 16
v_call: TRBV9
j_call: TRBJ2-5
clone_size: .

cdr3_aa: CASSYSTAGHGYTF
cdr3_nt: TGTGCCAGCAGTTACTCGACGGCAGGGCATGGCTACACCTTC
d_call: .
cdr3_length: 14
v_call: TRBV6-5
j_call: TRBJ1-2
clone_size: .

cdr3_aa: CASSLFLGEKLFF
cdr3_nt: TGTGCCAGCAGTTTATTTCTTGGAGAAAAACTGTTTTTT
d_call: .
cdr3_length: 13
v_call: TRBV27
j_call: TRBJ1-4
clone_size: .

cdr3_aa: CASSQDAGPFLGNEQFF
cdr3_nt: TGCGCCAGCAGCCAAGATGCCGGGCCCTTCCTTGGCAATGAGCAGTTCTTC
d_call: .
cdr3_length: 17
v_call: TRBV4-3
j_call: TRBJ2-1
clone_size: .

cdr3_aa: CASSDVWGHRSGNTIYF
cdr3_nt: TGTGCCAGCAGTGACGTGTGGGGCCACCGCTCTGGAAACACCATATATTTT
d_call: .
cdr3_length: 17
v_call: TRBV6-4
j_call: TRBJ1-3
clone_size: .

cdr3_aa: CASSVVGGGYYNEQFF
cdr3_nt: TGTGCCAGCAGCGTAGTAGGCGGGGGCTATTACAATGAGCAGTTCTTC
d_call: .
cdr3_length: 16
v_call: TRBV9
j_call: TRBJ2-1
clone_size: .

cdr3_aa: CASSIDLFRVRGYTF
cdr3_nt: TGTGCCAGTAGTATAGATCTTTTCAGGGTGAGGGGCTACACCTTC
d_call: .
cdr3_length: 15
v_call: TRBV19
j_call: TRBJ1-2
clone_size: .

cdr3_aa: CASSLDNEQFF
cdr3_nt: TGTGCCAGCAGCTTGGATAATGAGCAGTTCTTC
d_call: .
cdr3_length: 11
v_call: TRBV5-6
j_call: TRBJ2-1
clone_size: once

cdr3_aa: CASSVTTYEQYF
cdr3_nt: TGTGCCAGCAGTGTTACGACTTACGAGCAGTACTTC
d_call: .
cdr3_length: 12
v_call: TRBV6-6
j_call: TRBJ2-7
clone_size: .

cdr3_aa: CASRSREGHGYTF
cdr3_nt: TGTGCCAGCAGGTCCCGAGAAGGTCATGGCTACACCTTC
d_call: .
cdr3_length: 13
v_call: TRBV27
j_call: TRBJ1-2
clone_size: .

cdr3_aa: CASSPGTGIGEQYF
cdr3_nt: TGTGCCAGCTCACCCGGGACAGGGATTGGGGAGCAGTACTTC
d_call: TRBD1
cdr3_length: 14
v_call: TRBV18
j_call: TRBJ2-7
clone_size: .

cdr3_aa: CASSEYPKEAFF
cdr3_nt: TGTGCCAGCAGTGAATACCCAAAGGAAGCTTTCTTT
d_call: .
cdr3_length: 12
v_call: TRBV6-1
j_call: TRBJ1-1
clone_size: .

cdr3_aa: CASSRRQGENTEAFF
cdr3_nt: TGTGCCAGCAGCCGCCGACAGGGGGAAAACACTGAAGCTTTCTTT
d_call: TRBD1
cdr3_length: 15
v_call: TRBV7-2
j_call: TRBJ1-1
clone_size: .

cdr3_aa: CASSVIPGQKNSPLHF
cdr3_nt: TGTGCCAGCAGTGTAATTCCGGGACAGAAGAATTCACCCCTCCACTTT
d_call: TRBD1
cdr3_length: 16
v_call: TRBV27
j_call: TRBJ1-6
clone_size: .

cdr3_aa: CASSHLISLGGLSQPQHF
cdr3_nt: TGTGCCAGTAGCCACCTTATATCCCTAGGGGGATTGAGTCAGCCCCAGCATTTT
d_call: .
cdr3_length: 18
v_call: TRBV19
j_call: TRBJ1-5
clone_size: .

cdr3_aa: CASSLGPTGQTEAFF
cdr3_nt: TGTGCCAGCAGTTTAGGTCCGACAGGGCAAACTGAAGCTTTCTTT
d_call: TRBD1
cdr3_length: 15
v_call: TRBV27
j_call: TRBJ1-1
clone_size: .

cdr3_aa: CVTGLPGTGELFF
cdr3_nt: TGTGTAACAGGCCTACCTGGCACCGGGGAGCTGTTTTTT
d_call: .
cdr3_length: 13
v_call: TRBV27
j_call: TRBJ2-2
clone_size: .

cdr3_aa: CASSYKGEPEDEQFF
cdr3_nt: TGTGCCAGCAGTTACAAGGGGGAGCCTGAGGATGAGCAGTTCTTC
d_call: .
cdr3_length: 15
v_call: TRBV6-6
j_call: TRBJ2-1
clone_size: .

cdr3_aa: CASDLAGSSYNEQFF
cdr3_nt: TGTGCCAGCGATCTAGCGGGGAGCTCCTACAATGAGCAGTTCTTC
d_call: TRBD2
cdr3_length: 15
v_call: TRBV5-5
j_call: TRBJ2-1
clone_size: .

cdr3_aa: CASGPGRTSGSYEQYF
cdr3_nt: TGCGCCAGCGGCCCGGGGAGAACTAGCGGGAGCTACGAGCAGTACTTC
d_call: TRBD2
cdr3_length: 16
v_call: TRBV4-1
j_call: TRBJ2-7
clone_size: once

cdr3_aa: CAIRGPGLGYTF
cdr3_nt: TGTGCCATCCGTGGGCCAGGGCTTGGCTACACCTTC
d_call: .
cdr3_length: 12
v_call: TRBV19
j_call: TRBJ1-2
clone_size: once

cdr3_aa: CASNAPGGNQPQHF
cdr3_nt: TGTGCCAGCAATGCCCCCGGCGGAAATCAGCCCCAGCATTTT
d_call: .
cdr3_length: 14
v_call: TRBV6-1
j_call: TRBJ1-5
clone_size: .

cdr3_aa: CASSNTPPGIGEKLFF
cdr3_nt: TGTGCCAGCAGCAACACCCCCCCTGGGATCGGTGAAAAACTGTTTTTT
d_call: .
cdr3_length: 16
v_call: TRBV9
j_call: TRBJ1-4
clone_size: once

cdr3_aa: CASSLGAYEDTGELFF
cdr3_nt: TGCGCCAGCAGCCTCGGAGCGTACGAGGACACCGGGGAGCTGTTTTTT
d_call: .
cdr3_length: 16
v_call: TRBV4-3
j_call: TRBJ2-2
clone_size: .

cdr3_aa: CASSSPSGTGGRWSGEQYF
cdr3_nt: TGTGCCAGCAGTTCCCCTTCCGGGACAGGGGGAAGGTGGTCGGGCGAGCAGTACTTC
d_call: TRBD1
cdr3_length: 19
v_call: TRBV28
j_call: TRBJ2-7
clone_size: .

cdr3_aa: CASSQDRETEAFF
cdr3_nt: TGCGCCAGCAGCCAAGATCGGGAGACTGAAGCTTTCTTT
d_call: .
cdr3_length: 13
v_call: TRBV4-3
j_call: TRBJ1-1
clone_size: .

cdr3_aa: CASSTSGTYEQYF
cdr3_nt: TGTGCCAGCAGTACTAGCGGAACCTACGAGCAGTACTTC
d_call: TRBD2
cdr3_length: 13
v_call: TRBV27
j_call: TRBJ2-7
clone_size: .

cdr3_aa: CASSDGAEQAATGELFF
cdr3_nt: TGTGCCAGCAGCGATGGGGCCGAGCAGGCGGCTACCGGGGAGCTGTTTTTT
d_call: .
cdr3_length: 17
v_call: TRBV9
j_call: TRBJ2-2
clone_size: .

cdr3_aa: CASSQEIYNEQFF
cdr3_nt: TGCGCCAGCAGCCAAGAGATTTACAATGAGCAGTTCTTC
d_call: .
cdr3_length: 13
v_call: TRBV4-3
j_call: TRBJ2-1
clone_size: .

cdr3_aa: CASSVEGGRRFTEAFF
cdr3_nt: TGTGCCAGCAGCGTAGAGGGGGGTAGGAGGTTCACTGAAGCTTTCTTT
d_call: .
cdr3_length: 16
v_call: TRBV9
j_call: TRBJ1-1
clone_size: .

cdr3_aa: CASSWPTGSGYGYTF
cdr3_nt: TGTGCCAGCAGTTGGCCGACGGGCTCAGGGTATGGCTACACCTTC
d_call: .
cdr3_length: 15
v_call: TRBV6-5
j_call: TRBJ1-2
clone_size: .

cdr3_aa: CASSHREGSSYEQYF
cdr3_nt: TGCGCCAGCAGCCATCGAGAGGGGAGCTCCTACGAGCAGTACTTC
d_call: .
cdr3_length: 15
v_call: TRBV4-1
j_call: TRBJ2-7
clone_size: once

cdr3_aa: CASSQDWGRHNEQFF
cdr3_nt: TGCGCCAGCAGCCAAGATTGGGGACGCCACAATGAGCAGTTCTTC
d_call: .
cdr3_length: 15
v_call: TRBV4-3
j_call: TRBJ2-1
clone_size: .

cdr3_aa: CALKRGTVNTGELFF
cdr3_nt: TGTGCCCTCAAGCGGGGCACGGTCAACACCGGGGAGCTGTTTTTT
d_call: TRBD2
cdr3_length: 15
v_call: TRBV7-8
j_call: TRBJ2-2
clone_size: .

cdr3_aa: CSVEDQTVNTEAFF
cdr3_nt: TGCAGCGTTGAAGACCAAACAGTGAACACTGAAGCTTTCTTT
d_call: .
cdr3_length: 14
v_call: TRBV29-1
j_call: TRBJ1-1
clone_size: few

cdr3_aa: CASNIAGLVDSPLHF
cdr3_nt: TGTGCCAGCAATATAGCGGGGTTGGTGGATTCACCCCTCCACTTT
d_call: .
cdr3_length: 15
v_call: TRBV27
j_call: TRBJ1-6
clone_size: .

cdr3_aa: CASSPSGRIGSYNEQFF
cdr3_nt: TGTGCCAGCAGCCCAAGTGGACGGATTGGCTCCTACAATGAGCAGTTCTTC
d_call: .
cdr3_length: 17
v_call: TRBV7-2
j_call: TRBJ2-1
clone_size: .

cdr3_aa: CASSPFEHRLGNTIYF
cdr3_nt: TGCGCCAGCAGCCCCTTCGAACACCGACTTGGAAACACCATATATTTT
d_call: .
cdr3_length: 16
v_call: TRBV4-1
j_call: TRBJ1-3
clone_size: .

cdr3_aa: CASSPSGDPQETQYF
cdr3_nt: TGTGCCAGCTCACCTAGCGGGGATCCCCAAGAGACCCAGTACTTC
d_call: TRBD2
cdr3_length: 15
v_call: TRBV18
j_call: TRBJ2-5
clone_size: .

cdr3_aa: CASSMKASAGTTKETQYF
cdr3_nt: TGTGCCAGTAGTATGAAGGCGAGCGCAGGGACAACCAAAGAGACCCAGTACTTC
d_call: .
cdr3_length: 18
v_call: TRBV19
j_call: TRBJ2-5
clone_size: .

cdr3_aa: CASSFGTGGDEQYF
cdr3_nt: TGCGCCAGCAGCTTCGGGACAGGGGGCGACGAGCAGTACTTC
d_call: TRBD1
cdr3_length: 14
v_call: TRBV5-1
j_call: TRBJ2-7
clone_size: .

cdr3_aa: CASSEVLLLGGAEAFF
cdr3_nt: TGTGCCAGCAGTGAGGTACTGCTTTTGGGAGGAGCTGAAGCTTTCTTT
d_call: .
cdr3_length: 16
v_call: TRBV6-1
j_call: TRBJ1-1
clone_size: .

cdr3_aa: CASSPQGSGYTF
cdr3_nt: TGTGCCAGCAGCCCGCAGGGGTCGGGCTACACCTTC
d_call: .
cdr3_length: 12
v_call: TRBV7-6
j_call: TRBJ1-2
clone_size: few